The clone carrying this TCR beta chain was seen many times. Antigen: not known. The library protocol tagged individual cDNA molecules with unique molecular identifiers. TCRdb passed the 5' RACE reads through MiXCR, listing each CDR3 protein once. The sample has about 110,000 distinct CDR3 sequences; 11% are singletons. This sample is drawn from a study of early T cells in non-severe SARS-CoV-2 infection. The study's findings and limits: VDJdb matching, biased toward anti-spike CD8 responses, missed private and CD4 specificities.

With 6 bases removed from V and 3 bases from J, the gap between germline ends came to 9 bases. Germline CDR1 reads MDHEN; CDR2 reads SYDVKM. The length of the CDR3 is 12 residues. Sequenced: whole blood. This TCR was recovered from an adult who was a healthcare worker with PCR-confirmed SARS-CoV-2 infection or an uninfected control (not recorded which). The chain joins TRBV28 to TRBJ2-7; D is ambiguous. CDR3 DNA: TGTGCCAGCAGGAGTCCGTTCTACGAGCAGTACTTC. Translation: CASRSPFYEQYF.